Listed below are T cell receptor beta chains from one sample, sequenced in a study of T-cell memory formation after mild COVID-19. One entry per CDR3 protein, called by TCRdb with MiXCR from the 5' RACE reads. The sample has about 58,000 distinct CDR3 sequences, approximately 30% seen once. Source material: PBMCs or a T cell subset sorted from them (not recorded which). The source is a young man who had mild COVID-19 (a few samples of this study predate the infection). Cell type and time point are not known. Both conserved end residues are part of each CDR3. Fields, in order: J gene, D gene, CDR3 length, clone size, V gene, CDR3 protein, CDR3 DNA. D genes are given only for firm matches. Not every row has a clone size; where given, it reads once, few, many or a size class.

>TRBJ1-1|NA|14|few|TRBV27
CASSFQGMNTEAFF
TGTGCCAGCAGTTTTCAGGGTATGAACACTGAAGCTTTCTTT
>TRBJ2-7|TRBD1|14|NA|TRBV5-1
CASSMTGAPYEQYF
TGCGCCAGCAGTATGACAGGGGCCCCCTACGAGCAGTACTTC
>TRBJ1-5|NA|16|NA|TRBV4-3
CASSQDVTGSNQPQHF
TGCGCCAGCAGCCAAGATGTGACAGGCTCCAATCAGCCCCAGCATTTT
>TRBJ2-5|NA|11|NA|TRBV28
CASSFSWAQYF
TGTGCCAGCAGTTTTTCGTGGGCCCAGTACTTC
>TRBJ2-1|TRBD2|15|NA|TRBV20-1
CSAILLAGSHNEQFF
TGCAGTGCTATACTACTAGCGGGGAGCCACAATGAGCAGTTCTTC
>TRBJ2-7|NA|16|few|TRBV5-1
CASSSARRSSTYEQYF
TGCGCCAGCAGCTCCGCCCGACGCTCCTCAACCTACGAGCAGTACTTC
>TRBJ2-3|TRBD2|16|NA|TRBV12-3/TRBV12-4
CASSGLAGAGGDTQYF
TGTGCCAGCAGCGGACTAGCGGGGGCCGGGGGGGATACGCAGTATTTT
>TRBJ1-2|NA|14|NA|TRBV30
CAWSHRFLGYGYTF
TGTGCCTGGAGTCACAGGTTTTTGGGGTATGGCTACACCTTC
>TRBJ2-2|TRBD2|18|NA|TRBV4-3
CASSPITSGGSDTGELFF
TGCGCCAGCAGCCCTATCACTAGCGGGGGGTCGGACACCGGGGAGCTGTTTTTT
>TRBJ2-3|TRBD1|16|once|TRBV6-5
CASSSTTGEITDTQYF
TGTGCCAGCAGTTCAACGACAGGGGAGATTACAGATACGCAGTATTTT
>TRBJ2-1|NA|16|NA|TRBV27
CASSLGPEGYFNEQFF
TGTGCCAGCAGTTTAGGTCCCGAAGGTTACTTCAATGAGCAGTTCTTC
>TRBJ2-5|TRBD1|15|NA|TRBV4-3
CASSQDQGDLETQYF
TGCGCCAGCAGCCAAGATCAGGGGGATCTGGAGACCCAGTACTTC
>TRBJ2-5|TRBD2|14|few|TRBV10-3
CAISPSGSQETQYF
TGTGCCATCAGTCCTAGCGGGTCCCAAGAGACCCAGTACTTC
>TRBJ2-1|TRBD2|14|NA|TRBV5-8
CASSLASGGNEQFF
TGTGCCAGCAGCTTAGCTAGCGGGGGGAATGAGCAGTTCTTC
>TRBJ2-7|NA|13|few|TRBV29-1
CSAQGGGSYEQYF
TGCAGCGCCCAAGGGGGGGGCTCCTACGAGCAGTACTTC
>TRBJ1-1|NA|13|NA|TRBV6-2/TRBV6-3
CASSAGKVTEAFF
TGTGCCAGCAGTGCAGGGAAGGTCACTGAAGCTTTCTTT
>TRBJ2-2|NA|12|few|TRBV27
CASSTGTRELFF
TGTGCCAGCAGTACAGGGACCAGGGAGCTGTTTTTT
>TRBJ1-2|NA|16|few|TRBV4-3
CASSKVFPTELSGYTF
TGCGCCAGCAGCAAAGTCTTTCCCACGGAACTGAGTGGCTACACCTTC
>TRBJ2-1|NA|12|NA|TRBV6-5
CASGAGVDEQFF
TGTGCCAGCGGTGCAGGGGTGGATGAGCAGTTCTTC
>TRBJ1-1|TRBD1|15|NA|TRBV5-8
CASSPTGTASTEAFF
TGTGCCAGCAGCCCAACCGGGACAGCGAGCACTGAAGCTTTCTTT
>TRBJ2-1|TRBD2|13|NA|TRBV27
CASSWGGGNEQFF
TGTGCCAGCAGTTGGGGGGGAGGCAATGAGCAGTTCTTC
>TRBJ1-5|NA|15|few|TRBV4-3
CASSQDGRARQPQHF
TGCGCCAGCAGCCAAGATGGCAGGGCGCGGCAGCCCCAGCATTTT
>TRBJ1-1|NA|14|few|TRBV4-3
CASSPWQMNTEAFF
TGCGCCAGCAGCCCGTGGCAGATGAACACTGAAGCTTTCTTT
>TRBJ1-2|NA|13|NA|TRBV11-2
CASSPGNVYGYTF
TGTGCCAGCAGCCCCGGGAATGTCTATGGCTACACCTTC
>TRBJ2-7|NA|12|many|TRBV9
CASSVGAGEQYF
TGTGCCAGCAGCGTAGGGGCAGGGGAGCAGTACTTC
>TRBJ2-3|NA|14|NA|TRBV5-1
CASTAVGVTDTQYF
TGCGCCAGCACCGCGGTTGGGGTAACAGATACGCAGTATTTT
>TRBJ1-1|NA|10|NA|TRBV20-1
CSAEATEAFF
TGCAGTGCTGAGGCTACTGAAGCTTTCTTT
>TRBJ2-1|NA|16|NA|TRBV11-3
CASSLGPRSSYNEQFF
TGTGCCAGCAGCTTAGGGCCAAGGAGCTCCTACAATGAGCAGTTCTTC
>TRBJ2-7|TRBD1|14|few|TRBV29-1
CSVESGGETYEQYF
TGCAGCGTTGAATCAGGGGGCGAAACCTACGAGCAGTACTTC
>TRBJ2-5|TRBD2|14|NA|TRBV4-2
CASSPRLADETQYF
TGTGCCAGCAGCCCCAGACTAGCGGATGAGACCCAGTACTTC
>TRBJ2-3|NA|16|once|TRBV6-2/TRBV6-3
CASSYRVGLGTDTQYF
TGTGCCAGCAGTTACCGGGTCGGCCTGGGGACAGATACGCAGTATTTT
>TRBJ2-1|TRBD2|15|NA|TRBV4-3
CASSQERAGANEQFF
TGCGCCAGCAGCCAAGAGCGAGCGGGGGCGAATGAGCAGTTCTTC
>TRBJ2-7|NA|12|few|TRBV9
CASSVDSYEQYF
TGTGCCAGCAGCGTAGACAGCTACGAGCAGTACTTC
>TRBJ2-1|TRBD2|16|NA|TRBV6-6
CASSHLAGELGNEQFF
TGTGCCAGCAGCCACCTAGCGGGGGAACTTGGGAATGAGCAGTTCTTC
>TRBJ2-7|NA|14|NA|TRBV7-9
CASRVIEGAGEQYF
TGTGCCAGCAGAGTCATAGAGGGTGCGGGCGAGCAGTACTTC
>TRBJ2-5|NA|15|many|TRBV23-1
CASSQAGLTKETQYF
TGCGCCAGCAGTCAGGCAGGGCTTACTAAAGAGACCCAGTACTTC
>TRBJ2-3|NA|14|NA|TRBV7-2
CASSLEVDTDTQYF
TGTGCCAGCAGCTTAGAAGTGGACACAGATACGCAGTATTTT
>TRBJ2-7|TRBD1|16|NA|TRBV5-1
CASSLASSGQGHEQYF
TGCGCCAGCAGCTTGGCCTCTTCCGGACAGGGGCACGAGCAGTACTTC
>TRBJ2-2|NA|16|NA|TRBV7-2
CASSSIPPSESSELFF
TGTGCCAGCAGCTCCATACCCCCGTCGGAAAGTAGTGAGCTGTTTTTT
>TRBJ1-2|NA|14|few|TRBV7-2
CASSEGPRNYGYTF
TGTGCCAGCAGCGAGGGACCCCGTAACTATGGCTACACCTTC
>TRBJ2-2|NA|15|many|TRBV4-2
CASSSRDENTGELFF
TGTGCCAGCAGCTCGCGGGACGAAAACACCGGGGAGCTGTTTTTT
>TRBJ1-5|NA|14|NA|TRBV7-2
CASSFRVAGQPQHF
TGTGCCAGCAGCTTCAGGGTTGCGGGTCAGCCCCAGCATTTT
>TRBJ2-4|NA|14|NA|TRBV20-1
CSARSSAAKNIQYF
TGCAGTGCTAGGAGTTCGGCAGCCAAAAACATTCAGTACTTC
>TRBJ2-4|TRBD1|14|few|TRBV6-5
CASSYRQGYSIQYF
TGTGCCAGCAGTTACAGACAGGGGTATTCCATTCAGTACTTC